This T cell receptor beta chain was sequenced in a study of blood T cells in healthy people across ages. Germline CDR1 is PRHDT and CDR2 is FYEKMQ (reference sequence). V was cut by 5 bases and J by 1 base, with 11 bases left in between. CDR3 size: 15 residues. In its sample, this clonotype was seen once. A second PCR, run for roughly 7 to 12 cycles, used a sample-barcoded 5' primer plus a J-beta primer mix. A 12-random-nucleotide template-switch adaptor tagged each cDNA molecule. TCRdb reprocessed the 5' RACE reads with MiXCR, giving one entry per CDR3 protein. The sample includes about 1.4 million distinct CDR3 sequences, approximately 59% of them seen just once. Donors ranged from about 6 to 90 years old and were healthy Caucasians in Russia.

Sequenced input: blood. The chain couples TRBV13 to TRBJ1-4; possible D gene TRBD1, 5 bases. The source is a man aged 18 to 35 in good health. CDR3 protein: CASSPTQGTNEKLFF. CDR3 DNA sequence: TGTGCCAGCAGCCCCACCCAGGGAACTAATGAAAAACTGTTTTTT.